This TCR beta chain is from a study of vaccination effects on CD4 cells after COVID-19. Turning to the study itself: Sampling occurred a median 72 days post second dose, range 14 to 241.

On this clone: Antigen: not known.

The CDR3 loop spans 15 amino acids. Per the germline V gene, CDR1 is LNHDA and CDR2 is SQIVND (reference sequence). Trimming took off 4 bases at V and 5 bases at J, with 14 bases between the two ends. Method: immunoSEQ multiplex PCR; TCRdb's copy keeps in-frame clones and lacks some. The sample carries fewer than 35,000 clones, roughly 77% recorded once. Sequencing followed a ViraFEST assay step that expanded antigen-specific CD4+ T cells with viral peptide pools. When around 10 days of culture had elapsed, CD4+ T cells were isolated. Every participant took two doses of the BNT162b2 or mRNA-1273 vaccine. PBMC were cultured at approximately 2 million per well with roughly 10 IU/ml IL-2 and about 9.2 ug/ml peptides. Overall study results and limits: Marked clonal contraction of infection- and vaccine-induced clones was seen late after vaccination.

The chain uses TRBV19 and TRBJ2-2; perhaps TRBD1 as D (7 bases). This sequence originates from a human donor who received a COVID-19 vaccine. The sample in question was CD4+ T cells from PBMCs cultured with HCoV-229E spike peptides, obtained after COVID-19 vaccination. In nucleotides, the CDR3 is TGTGCCAGTAGTAGGGGGGACAGAATAACCGGGGAGCTGTTTTTT. Protein: CASSRGDRITGELFF. Filled out from reference TRBV19 and TRBJ2-2, the complete variable domain reads DGGITQSPKYLFRKEGQNVTLSCEQNLNHDAMYWYRQDPGQGLRLIYYSQIVNDFQKGDIAEGYSVSREKKESFPLTVTSAQKNPTAFYLCASSRGDRITGELFFGEGSRLTVL.